This TCR beta chain derives from a study of Graves' ophthalmopathy and Graves' hyperthyroidism. Study overall: Specimen type is peripheral blood, obtained at initial diagnosis before any treatment.

No donor had other autoimmune disease, uncontrolled infection, pregnancy or lactation. Germline V gene data show CDR1 as KGHSH and CDR2 as LQKENI. The length of the CDR3 is 14 residues. The germline V and J ends were trimmed by 3 bases and 1 base, with 10 bases remaining between them. Using RNA transcripts, the TCR beta CDR3 regions were amplified. RT-PCR in the first round used HTBI primers; a second-round multiplex PCR followed. A single record per CDR3 protein comes from TCRdb applying MiXCR to the multiplex PCR reads. The data hold 680,000 or so distinct CDR3 sequences, with about 20% observed a single time.

The sequence was collected from a young woman with stable Graves' hyperthyroidism. Some clones in this sample may be carry-over from other donors' samples. Sequencing was done on a sample of peripheral blood. This chain uses TRBV18 with TRBJ2-7, with TRBD1 as a possible D gene (6 bases). The CDR3 spells CASSPQDSSYEQYF. Written as DNA, the CDR3 is TGTGCCAGCTCACCCCAGGACAGTTCCTACGAGCAGTACTTC. Drawing the rest from reference TRBV18 and TRBJ2-7, the complete variable domain is NAGVMQNPRHLVRRRGQEARLRCSPMKGHSHVYWYRQLPEEGLKFMVYLQKENIIDESGMPKERFSAEFPKEGPSILRIQQVVRGDSAAYFCASSPQDSSYEQYFGPGTRLTVT.